Presented here are 5 T cell receptor beta chains from one specimen sequenced in a study of blood T cell repertoires in COVID-19 (dated by TCRdb to 2019 to 2021). Library method: the immunoSEQ multiplex PCR assay. What TCRdb holds here is the immuneACCESS table cut down to in-frame rearrangements. Part of the clones is not present; checked against another copy, under half of the missing clones reflect an unresolved V gene, and the others are unexplained. Within this sample are 62,000 or so clones, with 75% to 90% of them counted one time only. 2% to 2.5% of the sample comes from the top ten. Specimen: peripheral blood. These receptors all stem from a human donor in a cohort sampled during active COVID-19.

This chain uses TRBV7-8 with TRBJ2-7; no definite D call. Germline-derived CDR1 and CDR2 are SGHVS and FQNEAQ. With 3 bases removed from V and 5 bases from J, the gap between germline ends came to 20 bases. This CDR3 has 16 residues. CDR3 residues: CASSFLGTAQGNEQYF. CDR3 DNA sequence: TGTGCCAGCAGCTTCTTAGGTACAGCCCAAGGCAACGAGCAGTACTTC.

The CDR3, as DNA: TGTGCCAGTAGTACCTGGACAGGGTCTTTGACCAATTCACCCCTCCACTTT. Translation: CASSTWTGSLTNSPLHF. V usage is TRBV19 and J usage is TRBJ1-6; 8 positions agree with TRBD1. The V gene's germline CDR1 is LNHDA and CDR2 SQIVND (reference sequence). V lost 4 bases and J lost 7; bases outside the gene matches: 12. The CDR3 spans 17 residues.

This clone was seen just once. The chain has TRBV30 and TRBJ2-7; tentative D call: TRBD2 (6 bases). In germline, CDR1 is GTSNPN, CDR2 SVGIG (reference sequence). The CDR3 has 13 amino acids. Deletions cut 0 bases from V and 6 bases from J, with 12 bases between. In DNA form, the CDR3 reads TGTGCCTGGAGTGTACTCGGGAGTCGCGAGCAGTACTTC. This gives the protein CAWSVLGSREQYF.

V is TRBV5-1 and J is TRBJ1-2; tentative D call: TRBD1 (6 bases). Looked up from germline, CDR1 is SGHRS and CDR2 is YFSETQ. The V and J ends lost 4 bases and 8 bases respectively, with 12 bases between them. The CDR3 consists of 12 residues. The DNA for the CDR3 is TGCGCCAGCAGCGAAGGACAGCGCGGCTACACCTTC. This codes for CASSEGQRGYTF.

This clone has only a few counts. The chain is built from TRBV5-6 and TRBJ1-1; no clear D. The CDR3 runs 16 residues. The V gene lost 2 bases and the J gene lost 1 base, with 15 bases spanning the gap. Germline V gene data show CDR1 as SGHDT and CDR2 as YYEEEE. The CDR3 reads CASSFFSQTGNTEAFF. The CDR3 nucleotides are TGTGCCAGCAGCTTCTTCTCCCAAACGGGGAACACTGAAGCTTTCTTT.